These 12 T cell receptor beta chains were sequenced from one sample in a study of OX40 agonist ivuxolimab in advanced cancers. Profiled with immunoSEQ multiplex PCR; TCRdb holds only in-frame clones, not every one. In the table there are more than 60,000 clones, roughly nine tenths of which are singletons. The specimen comprised CD4+ or CD8+ T cells sorted from blood, sampled in a trial of the OX40 agonist ivuxolimab. The receptors stem from an adult with an advanced solid tumor such as melanoma, head and neck, liver or kidney cancer.

The chain couples TRBV27 to TRBJ1-2; D is ambiguous. Germline CDR1 MNHEY, CDR2 SMNVEV (reference sequence). V was cut by 3 bases and J by 7 bases, with 15 bases left in between. The CDR3 length is 14 residues. CDR3 residues: CASSLSGLPLGYTF. DNA for the CDR3: TGTGCCAGCAGTTTGTCGGGCTTGCCCCTTGGCTACACCTTC.

The genes are TRBV27 and TRBJ1-1; no firm D call. The V end was cut by 0 bases, the J end by 0 bases, with 11 bases between. Germline CDR1 MNHEY, CDR2 SMNVEV (reference sequence). CDR3 length: 16 amino acids. The DNA of the CDR3 is TGTGCCAGCAGTTTATCCCTACTCCGGGTGAACACTGAAGCTTTCTTT. Translated, it gives CASSLSLLRVNTEAFF.

This chain's CDR3 is CASSLAGGWDYEQYF. The CDR3 bases are TGTGCCAGCAGCCTAGCAGGGGGCTGGGACTACGAGCAGTACTTC. This chain joins TRBV13 and TRBJ2-7; 8 bases align to TRBD1. Germline values: CDR1 PRHDT, CDR2 FYEKMQ (reference sequence). The CDR3 has 15 amino acids. Germline trimming cut 5 bases from V and 3 bases from J; bases unmatched to any gene: 9. Looking up the rest from reference TRBV13 and TRBJ2-7 gives the full variable domain: AAGVIQSPRHLIKEKRETATLKCYPIPRHDTVYWYQQGPGQDPQFLISFYEKMQSDKGSIPDRFSAQQFSDYHSELNMSSLELGDSALYFCASSLAGGWDYEQYFGPGTRLTVT.

The chain is built from TRBV27 and TRBJ2-3; 8 bases are shared with TRBD2. There are 16 residues in the CDR3. CDR1 MNHEY and CDR2 SMNVEV come from the germline V gene (reference sequence). V shed 4 bases and J 6 bases; nucleotides not matched to a gene: 12. The CDR3 DNA follows: TGTGCCAGCAGTTCCCTCAGCGGGAGAGATTGGGATACGCAGTATTTT. Translated, it gives CASSSLSGRDWDTQYF.

V usage is TRBV10-1 and J usage is TRBJ2-2, with D perhaps given as TRBD1 or TRBD2 (5 bases each). Germline CDR1 WNHNN, CDR2 SYGVQD (reference sequence). The ends were cut back, 5 bases at V and 5 bases at J, with 15 bases in the middle. The CDR3 consists of 15 residues. The DNA for the CDR3 is TGCGCCAGCAGTTTGGGGCCCGGGGAGACCGGGGAGCTGTTTTTT. This translates into CASSLGPGETGELFF.

J is TRBJ1-2 and V is TRBV7-9, with unresolved D. CDR3 size: 14 residues. Germline values: CDR1 SEHNR, CDR2 FQNEAQ (reference sequence). Trimming shortened V by 3 bases and J by 2 bases, and 10 bases separated the two germline ends. Here the CDR3 reads CASSFNMANYGYTF. The DNA for the CDR3 is TGTGCCAGCAGCTTTAACATGGCAAACTATGGCTACACCTTC.

The chain carries TRBV7-9 and TRBJ2-2; TRBD1 is a possible D gene (6 bases). Trimming pared 2 bases from V and 6 bases from J, leaving 16 bases between. CDR1 and CDR2 from the germline V gene are SEHNR and FQNEAQ (reference sequence). The CDR3 contains 16 residues. The CDR3 reads CASSLSGQGIAGELFF. CDR3 nucleotide sequence: TGTGCCAGCAGCTTATCCGGCCAGGGGATCGCCGGGGAGCTGTTTTTT.

This clone has just one count. This chain uses TRBV29-1 with TRBJ2-7, with D unresolved. This CDR3 is built from 15 residues. CDR1 and CDR2 (germline): SQVTM, ANQGSEA. Trimming pared 0 bases from V and 0 bases from J, leaving 12 bases between. The CDR3 reads CSVEDRSLASYEQYF. CDR3 DNA sequence: TGCAGCGTTGAAGACCGGAGCTTAGCCTCCTACGAGCAGTACTTC.

The chain combines TRBV6-1 with TRBJ1-1; D is uncertain. Per germline, CDR1 MNHNS and CDR2 SASEGT. V lost 2 bases and J 1 base, leaving 20 bases between the germline ends. The CDR3 runs 18 residues. The CDR3 region is CASSEHPWPDLGNTEAFF. DNA of the CDR3: TGTGCCAGCAGTGAACATCCTTGGCCCGACCTCGGGAACACTGAAGCTTTCTTT.

The V and J genes are TRBV10-2 and TRBJ1-5, with a possible D match to TRBD1 (5 bases). Per the germline V gene, CDR1 is WSHSY and CDR2 is SAAADI. With 2 bases removed from V and 9 bases from J, the gap between germline ends came to 14 bases. The CDR3 is made up of 14 amino acids. The CDR3 DNA reads as TGCGCCAGCAGTGAGGGTGGGGGGATCGTGCCCCAGCATTTT. This gives the protein CASSEGGGIVPQHF.

The chain recombines TRBV7-8 with TRBJ2-7, with TRBD2 matching 8 bases. The germline gives CDR1 SGHVS, CDR2 FQNEAQ. The CDR3 contains 20 residues. Trimming removed 5 bases from V and 4 bases from J; junction bases left unmatched: 25. In nucleotides, the CDR3 is TGTGCCAGCAGCCCTGTTCGAGCGGGAGCTCTCGTCCGATCAAAATACGAGCAGTACTTC. This encodes CASSPVRAGALVRSKYEQYF.

The V call is TRBV7-3, the J call TRBJ2-3; 14 bases are shared with TRBD2. Trimming took 4 bases from V and 5 from J; bases not matched to a gene: 5. Germline loops: CDR1 SGHTA, CDR2 FQGTGA. This CDR3 has 16 residues. CDR3 in DNA: TGTGCCAGCAGCTCCTCAGGACTAGCGGGAGGAGATACGCAGTATTTT. Encoded protein: CASSSSGLAGGDTQYF.